This record looks at one T cell receptor beta chain sequence and its context. Its cognate antigen has yet to be identified. No base-level quality is on record; no much larger clone is a single base apart. One collaborating source in Seattle enrolled patients while the patients were actively infected and followed the patients over time throughout the course of disease. Whole blood was collected in K2EDTA tubes by collaborating institutions according to the institutions' own protocols. For TCRbeta analysis, collaborator samples were shipped as frozen whole blood, as isolated PBMCs, or as DNA extracted from either sample type. The CDR3 holds 14 amino acids from the cysteine to the phenylalanine. CDR3 DNA is the only sequence kept; it has 42 bases, read in frame from the first base. From a lookup of the germline V gene (reference sequence), CDR1 and CDR2 are SGHNT and YYREEE. Trimming leaves V shorter by 4 bases and J shorter by 2 bases, with the junction holding 5 bases beyond the gene matches.

The record originates from a study of blood T cell repertoires in COVID-19 (dated by TCRdb to 2018 to 2021). Some background on the complete study: Samples covering the acute and convalescent phases of COVID-19 were provided by collaborators in the United States, Italy and Spain. Sample metadata almost always included a de-identified subject ID, COVID-19 status, age in years and sex. The prospective study material was composed of cDNA or gDNA derived from T cells, B-cell-depleted T cells, or PBMCs. Where available, HLA class I and class II types were taken from metadata supplied by the sample provider and were not determined by assay-based typing. The repertoires were released in a freely available public database meant as a resource for research on the immune response to SARS-CoV-2. The samples were drawn from two sources: the first 160 participants of the ongoing ImmuneRACE study, and some 1,300 subjects contributed by 6 global collaborators. Subjects who had been exposed to COVID-19, were actively infected with it, or had recovered from it provided the deeply sampled blood TCRbeta repertoires that made up the dataset. What the work shows at the level of the full study, not this receptor alone: The amount of clinical and demographic metadata varied by source and participant and was provided uncurated.

The immunoSEQ Assay, a bias-controlled multiplex PCR, was used to amplify TCRbeta CDR3 regions from genomic DNA. In the original analysis: Within the assay, amplification of reference gene primers was used to estimate how many nucleated cells each sample contained. To quantify the absolute abundance of each unique TCRbeta CDR3 rearrangement, sequence reads were collapsed and filtered. For each sample, productive Simpson clonality was calculated as the square root of Simpson's diversity index across productive rearrangements. In TCRdb, the immuneACCESS table is reduced to in-frame sequences with V and J assigned. These tables do not hold every clone; where another copy was compared, an unresolved V gene accounts for under half, and the others remain unexplained. That table gives V, J and clone size, and the DNA gave D and trimming. For this sample there are fewer than 350,000 clones; roughly 87% appear just once. Clones ranked in the top ten supply approximately 9.4% of the sample.

This chain is built from TRBV5-4 and TRBJ1-2; TRBD1 lines up with 7 middle nucleotides. The receptor's source is a man aged 25-45 years with COVID-19, enrolled during active disease. Input material: peripheral blood. The CDR3 region has the sequence CASSEGQTNYGYTF. The sequenced DNA: TGTGCCAGCAGCGAGGGACAGACAAACTATGGCTACACCTTC.